Sequencing of this T cell receptor (beta chain) was carried out in a study of shared clonotypes between healthy human individuals. Assay runs were performed at deep level. Investigators spread the genomic DNA of each subset evenly over several immunoSEQ plates. Libraries were prepared by immunoSEQ multiplex PCR; TCRdb keeps only in-frame clonotypes and omits some of them. The sample has hundreds of thousands of clones; roughly 70% are singletons. Trimming left V 7 bases short and J 6 bases short, with 12 bases between. The V gene's germline CDR1 is MNHEY and CDR2 SMNVEV (reference sequence). The CDR3 is 13 amino acids.

The sequencing input was memory CD4+ T cells sorted from blood. Subset defined: CD45RA-negative fraction. The clonotype was recovered from a woman between 25 and 40 years old in good health. The genes are TRBV27 and TRBJ2-2, with a weak D call TRBD2 (6 bases). The CDR3 is CASTMGGAGELFF. In DNA form, the CDR3 reads TGTGCCAGCACCATGGGCGGGGCCGGGGAGCTGTTTTTT.